The present entry profiles one T cell receptor (beta chain) with its context. Its target is unknown. MiXCR, run by TCRdb on the 5' RACE reads, gives a single entry per CDR3 protein. The sample shows under 450,000 distinct CDR3 sequences, about 22% of them seen only once. The sample belongs to a study of T-cell memory formation after mild COVID-19. Study as a whole: In these data, TCR clusters were largely donor specific. Study-level points and caveats: A second wave of clones peaked on day 37, and their SARS-CoV-2 specificity went unconfirmed. The appearance of some responding clones in pre-infection memory suggested that cross-reactive memory joined.

The CDR3 runs 13 residues. Trimming cost V 1 base and J 9 bases, with 10 bases left between them. The rearrangement uses TRBV12-3 or TRBV12-4 and TRBJ2-1; D remains unclear. This clonotype was obtained from an adult woman who had mild COVID-19 (a few samples of this study predate the infection). Cell type and time point are not known. The sample was PBMCs or a T cell subset sorted from them (not recorded which). The CDR3 DNA follows: TGTGCCAGCAGTTTAGGCCTAGAGGTTGAGCAGTTCTTC. Protein product: CASSLGLEVEQFF.